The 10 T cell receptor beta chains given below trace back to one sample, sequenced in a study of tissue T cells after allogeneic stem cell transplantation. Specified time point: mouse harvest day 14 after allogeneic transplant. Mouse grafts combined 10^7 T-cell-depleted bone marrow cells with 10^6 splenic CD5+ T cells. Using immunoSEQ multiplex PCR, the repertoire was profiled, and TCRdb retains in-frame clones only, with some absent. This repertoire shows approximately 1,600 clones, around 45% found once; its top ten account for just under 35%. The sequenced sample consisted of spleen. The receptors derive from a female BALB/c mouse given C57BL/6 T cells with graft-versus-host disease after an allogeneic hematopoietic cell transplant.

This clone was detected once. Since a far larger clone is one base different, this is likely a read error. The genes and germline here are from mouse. The DNA read from the CDR3 is TGTGCTAGCAGGGGACTTTTTGAACAGTTC. This sequence encodes CASRGLFEQF. The entire CDR3 reads CASRGLFEQFF. The V call is TRBV29, the J call TRBJ2-1; D might be TRBD2 (6 bases). The CDR3 end falls 1 residue outside the read, so it is completed with the germline J gene. Trimming took 6 bases from V and 13 from J, leaving 13 bases between them. The CDR3 loop spans 11 amino acids. Germline V lookup: CDR1 MSHET, CDR2 SYDVDS.

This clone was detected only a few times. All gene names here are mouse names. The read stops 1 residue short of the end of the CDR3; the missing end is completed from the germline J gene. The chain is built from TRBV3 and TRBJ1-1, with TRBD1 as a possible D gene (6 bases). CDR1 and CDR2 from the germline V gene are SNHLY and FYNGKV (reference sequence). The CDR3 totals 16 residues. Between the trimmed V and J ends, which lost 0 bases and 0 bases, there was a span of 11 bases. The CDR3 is CASSLAGRGANTEVFF. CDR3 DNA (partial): TGTGCCAGCAGCTTAGCGGGCAGGGGTGCAAACACAGAAGTCTTC.

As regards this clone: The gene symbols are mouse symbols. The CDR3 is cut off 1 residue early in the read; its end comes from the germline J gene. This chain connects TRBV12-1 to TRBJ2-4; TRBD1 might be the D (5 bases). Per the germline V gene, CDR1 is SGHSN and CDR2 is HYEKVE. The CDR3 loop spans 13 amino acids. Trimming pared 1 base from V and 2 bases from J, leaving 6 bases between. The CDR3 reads CASSLQVQNTLYF. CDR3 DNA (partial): TGTGCCAGCTCTCTACAGGTTCAAAACACCTTGTAC.

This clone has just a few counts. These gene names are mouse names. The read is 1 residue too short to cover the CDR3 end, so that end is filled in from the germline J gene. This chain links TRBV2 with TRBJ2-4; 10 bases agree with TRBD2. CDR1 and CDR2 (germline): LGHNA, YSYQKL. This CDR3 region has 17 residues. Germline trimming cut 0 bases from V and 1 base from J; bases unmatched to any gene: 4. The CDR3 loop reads CASSQETGGGRQNTLYF. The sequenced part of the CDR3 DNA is TGTGCCAGCAGCCAAGAAACTGGGGGGGGCCGTCAAAACACCTTGTAC.

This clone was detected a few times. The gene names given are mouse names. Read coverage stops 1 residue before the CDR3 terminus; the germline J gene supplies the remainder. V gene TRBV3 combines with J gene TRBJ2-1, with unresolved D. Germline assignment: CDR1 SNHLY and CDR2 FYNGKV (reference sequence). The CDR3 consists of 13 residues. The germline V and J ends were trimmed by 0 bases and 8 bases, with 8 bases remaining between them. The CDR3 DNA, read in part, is TGTGCCAGCAGCTTAGCGCGGGGTTCTGAGCAGTTC. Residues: CASSLARGSEQF. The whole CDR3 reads CASSLARGSEQFF.

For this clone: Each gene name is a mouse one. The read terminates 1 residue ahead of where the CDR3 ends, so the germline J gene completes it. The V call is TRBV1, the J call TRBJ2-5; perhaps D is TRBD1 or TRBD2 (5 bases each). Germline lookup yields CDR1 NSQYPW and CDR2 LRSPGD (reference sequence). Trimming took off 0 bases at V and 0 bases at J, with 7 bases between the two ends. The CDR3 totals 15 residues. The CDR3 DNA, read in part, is TGCACCTGCAGTGCAGATCGGGGGAACCAAGACACCCAGTAC. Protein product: CTCSADRGNQDTQY. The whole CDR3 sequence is CTCSADRGNQDTQYF.

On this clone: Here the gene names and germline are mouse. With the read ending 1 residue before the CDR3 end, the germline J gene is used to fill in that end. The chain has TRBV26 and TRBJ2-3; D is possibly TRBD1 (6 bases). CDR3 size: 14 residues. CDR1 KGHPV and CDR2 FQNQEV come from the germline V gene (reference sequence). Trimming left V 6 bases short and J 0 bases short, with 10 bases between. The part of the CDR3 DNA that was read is TGTGCCAGCAGGCCCGGGACAAGTGCAGAAACGCTGTAT. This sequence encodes CASRPGTSAETLY. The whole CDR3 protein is CASRPGTSAETLYF.

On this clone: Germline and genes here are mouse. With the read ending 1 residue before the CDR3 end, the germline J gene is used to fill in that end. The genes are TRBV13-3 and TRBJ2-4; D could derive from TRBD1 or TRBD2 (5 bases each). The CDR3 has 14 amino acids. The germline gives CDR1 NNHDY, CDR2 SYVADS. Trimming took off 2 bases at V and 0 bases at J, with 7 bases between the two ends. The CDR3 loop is CASSEGASQNTLYF. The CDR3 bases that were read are TGTGCCAGCAGTGAAGGGGCTAGTCAAAACACCTTGTAC.

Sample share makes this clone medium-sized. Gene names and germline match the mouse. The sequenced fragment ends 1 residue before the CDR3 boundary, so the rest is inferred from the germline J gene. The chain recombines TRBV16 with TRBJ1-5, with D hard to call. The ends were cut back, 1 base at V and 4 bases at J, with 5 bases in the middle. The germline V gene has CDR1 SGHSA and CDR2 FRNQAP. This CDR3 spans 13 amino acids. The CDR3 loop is CASSLVRNQAPLF. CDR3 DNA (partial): TGTGCAAGCAGCTTAGTCAGAAACCAGGCTCCGCTT.

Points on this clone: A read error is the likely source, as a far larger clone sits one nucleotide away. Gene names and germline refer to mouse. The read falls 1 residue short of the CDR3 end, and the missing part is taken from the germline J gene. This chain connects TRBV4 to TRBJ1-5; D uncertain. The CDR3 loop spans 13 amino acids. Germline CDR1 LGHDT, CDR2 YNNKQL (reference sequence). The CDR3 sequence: CATSSTVNQAPLF. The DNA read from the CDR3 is TGTGCCACCAGCTCAACAGTCAACCAGGCTCCGCTT.